This T cell receptor (beta chain) comes out of a study of OX40 agonist ivuxolimab in advanced cancers. On the study more broadly: Participants could have had prior anti-PD-1, anti-PD-L1 or anti-CTLA-4 therapy, and approximately 37% had some. Study-level points and caveats: More expanded clones were found, on average, in CD8+ than in CD4+ T cells. Several nonresponders also turned out to have low normalized T-cell clonal expansion.

TCRdb's table, derived via immunoSEQ multiplex PCR, lists solely in-frame clones and lacks some. The data contain under 85,000 clones, 94% of them singletons. With regard to this clone: Its antigen is as yet unknown.

The sequence derives from an adult with an advanced solid tumor such as melanoma, head and neck, liver or kidney cancer. The input for sequencing was CD4+ or CD8+ T cells sorted from blood, taken in a trial of the OX40 agonist ivuxolimab.

This CDR3 reads CASSQGRPVFSGANVLTF. As DNA, the CDR3 is TGTGCCAGCAGCCAGGGGCGCCCGGTCTTCTCTGGGGCCAACGTCCTGACTTTC. This chain connects TRBV2 to TRBJ2-6; a weak D match, TRBD1 (6 bases). This CDR3 region has 18 residues. The V end lost 6 bases, the J end lost 0 bases, and 18 bases lay between the germline ends. Germline V gene data show CDR1 as SNHLY and CDR2 as FYNNEI. Full variable domain (rest looked up from reference TRBV2 and TRBJ2-6): EPEVTQTPSHQVTQMGQEVILRCVPISNHLYFYWYRQILGQKVEFLVSFYNNEISEKSEIFDDQFSVERPDGSNFTLKIRSTKLEDSAMYFCASSQGRPVFSGANVLTFGAGSRLTVL.